This T cell receptor (beta chain) was recovered during a study of early T cells in non-severe SARS-CoV-2 infection (dated by TCRdb to the early 2020s). For context, the study as a whole: Because TCR sequencing was done on bulk RNA from unsorted whole blood, the alpha and beta chains could not be paired.

This clonotype appeared many times. Its antigen is not yet known. No per-base quality is available; no much larger clone lies one base away. A case-control design nested within a healthcare worker cohort in London, UK, was used, with weekly nasopharyngeal swab PCR tests and blood sampling performed. Between 23 and 31 March 2020, the week of the UK lockdown, healthcare workers were enrolled and then followed up weekly for as long as 16 weeks. CDR1 SGHDT and CDR2 YYEEEE are derived from the germline V gene. Its CDR3 holds 16 amino acids, cysteine through phenylalanine. This entry keeps only the CDR3 DNA: 48 bases, framed from base 1. Relative to germline, V is missing 1 base and J is missing 6 bases, with 9 bases of the junction outside any gene match. Study-level results and caveats: Matching against VDJdb was skewed toward anti-spike CD8 responses, likely underestimated virus-specific expansions, and missed private and CD4 specificities.

Library method: 5' RACE. TCRdb lists the instrument as NextSeq 500. The TCR library protocol attached unique molecular identifiers to individual cDNA molecules to correct for sequencing error and PCR bias. Both TCR alpha and beta chains were sequenced, and tight co-correlation was observed between alpha and beta sequence abundances in each sample. From the authors' description of their analysis: V gene, J gene and CDR3 annotation of TCR sequences was performed with Decombinator V4. TCRs were defined as expanded if a significant change between any two time points was detected under a Poisson model with p below 0.0001. TCR abundances were normalised to the total number of TCRs sequenced in each sample and reported as counts per million. TRAV1-2 paired with TRAJ12, TRAJ20 or TRAJ33 defined MAIT TCRs, while TRAV10 paired with TRAJ18 defined iNKT TCRs. VDJdb, accessed 1 November 2021, was searched for CMV, EBV and SARS-CoV-2 annotated TCRs, with TCRs annotated for multiple antigens excluded. TCRdb applied fastp at Q25 and MiXCR to the public reads, then kept only in-frame beta chains. Identical CDR3 proteins give one entry, which carries the most common genes and DNA. The V and J calls and clone size are TCRdb's, not the authors'. The sample table shows 74,000 or so distinct CDR3 sequences, and approximately 10% are seen once. The ten top clones hold 3% to 4% of the sample.

Sequencing was carried out using whole blood. The rearrangement joined TRBV5-6 to TRBJ2-1, with 8 bases in between that match TRBD1. The sequence came from an adult who was a healthcare worker with PCR-confirmed SARS-CoV-2 infection or an uninfected control (not recorded which). This receptor has the CDR3 CASSLLSWTGSNEQFF. The nucleotide sequence reads TGTGCCAGCAGCTTGCTCTCCTGGACAGGGAGCAATGAGCAGTTCTTC.